The next 11 T cell receptor beta chains were all read from a single sample in a study of identical twins. TCRdb reprocessed the 5' RACE reads with MiXCR, giving one entry per CDR3 protein. The table shows approximately 470,000 distinct CDR3 sequences, with 14% occurring only once. The same data also went into a second study, on yellow fever vaccine responses in identical twins.

Source material: CD4+ T cells sorted from blood. These receptors came from a woman under 30 in good health.

This clonotype has just a few counts. V and J are TRBV6-5 and TRBJ1-1; D ambiguous. The length of the CDR3 is 12 residues. The V gene's germline CDR1 is MNHEY and CDR2 SVGAGI. The V end lost 5 bases, the J end lost 10 bases, and 14 bases lay between the germline ends. The CDR3 DNA is TGTGCCAGCAGTAACAGAGGTCTAGGAGCTTTCTTT. Residues: CASSNRGLGAFF.

The chain links TRBV25-1 to TRBJ2-7; D is tentatively TRBD1 or TRBD2 (6 bases each). There are 14 residues in the CDR3. V was shortened by 3 bases and J by 7 bases, with 16 bases between the two germline ends. Germline V lookup: CDR1 MGHDK, CDR2 SYGVNS. CDR3: CASSDTGPGAEQYF. The DNA of the CDR3 is TGTGCCAGCAGTGATACGGGGCCGGGGGCGGAGCAGTACTTC.

The rearrangement joins TRBV11-2 to TRBJ1-4; 7 nucleotides line up with TRBD1. Germline values: CDR1 SGHAT, CDR2 FQNNGV. Trimming took 5 bases from V and 5 from J; bases not matched to a gene: 8. The CDR3 is 15 residues long. The CDR3 DNA follows: TGTGCCAGCAGCGATTTCAGGGACAGCAATGAAAAACTGTTTTTT. Translated, it gives CASSDFRDSNEKLFF.

As concerns this clonotype: A read error may explain this, as a much larger clone is one base away. The rearrangement links TRBV2 to TRBJ2-5; D is unclear. V was trimmed by 8 bases and J by 1 base, leaving 5 bases between them. Per the germline V gene, CDR1 is SNHLY and CDR2 is FYNNEI. CDR3 length: 11 residues. Here the CDR3 DNA reads TGTGCCAGCGGCATCCAAGAGACCCAGTACTTC. It codes for CASGIQETQYF.

There are many counts of this clonotype. V is TRBV29-1 and J is TRBJ2-5; 7 bases are shared with TRBD2. The germline CDR1 and CDR2 sequences are SQVTM and ANQGSEA. V lost 3 bases to trimming and J lost 2 bases; unmatched junction nucleotides: 6. The CDR3 has 14 amino acids. The CDR3 coding sequence is TGCAGCGTTGAGTTTCTAGCGGCTCAAGAGACCCAGTACTTC. Translation gives CSVEFLAAQETQYF.

This clonotype was recorded at least ten times. V usage is TRBV29-1 and J usage is TRBJ2-1; TRBD2 matches 7 bases. Germline values: CDR1 SQVTM, CDR2 ANQGSEA. The CDR3 is made up of 13 amino acids. The V segment lost 0 bases and the J segment 16 bases; nucleotides outside the gene matches: 12. CDR3 sequence reads: CSVEESWREKGFF. The CDR3 coding sequence is TGCAGCGTTGAAGAGTCTTGGCGGGAGAAAGGATTCTTC.

About this clonotype itself: A junction boundary mismatches the germline segment, possibly from a read error. In nucleotides, the CDR3 is TGTGCCACCACCAGAGTCACAGGGGTTCTCACCGGGGGGCTGTTTTTT. Translated, it gives CATTRVTGVLTGGLFF. V gene TRBV15 combines with J gene TRBJ2-2, with TRBD1 as a possible D gene (7 bases). Germline lookup yields CDR1 LNHNV and CDR2 YYDKDF (reference sequence). The CDR3 spans 16 residues.

V and J are TRBV6-2 or TRBV6-3 and TRBJ2-1; D is uncertain. The CDR3 loop spans 16 amino acids. The germline CDR1 and CDR2 sequences are MNHEY and SVGEGT. V gave up 0 bases and J gave up 7 bases, with 16 bases separating them. The CDR3 DNA reads TGTGCCAGCAGTTACTCGATTCGCTCGAGCAGGAATGAGCAGTTCTTC. It specifies CASSYSIRSSRNEQFF.

This clonotype was recorded a few times. The chain has TRBV5-6 and TRBJ2-3, with 11 bases lining up with TRBD2. Looked up from germline, CDR1 is SGHDT and CDR2 is YYEEEE. The CDR3 loop spans 18 amino acids. V was pared by 0 bases and J by 3 bases, with 9 bases of the junction left unmatched. CDR3 residues: CASSLVTSGSLSTDTQYF. The CDR3 DNA follows: TGTGCCAGCAGCTTGGTCACTAGCGGGAGCTTGTCGACAGATACGCAGTATTTT.

In this sample, this clonotype turned up a few times. The J gene is TRBJ2-7, the V gene TRBV7-6; D perhaps matches TRBD2 (6 bases). CDR3 length: 15 residues. CDR1 and CDR2 from the germline V gene are SGHVS and FNYEAQ. The V end lost 5 bases, the J end lost 2 bases, and 16 bases lay between the germline ends. The CDR3 protein is CASSLRDFVPYEQYF. DNA for the CDR3: TGTGCCAGCAGCCTCCGGGACTTTGTTCCCTACGAGCAGTACTTC.

CDR3 amino acids: CSARGWTGVRSEQYF. The CDR3 region has the DNA TGCAGTGCTAGAGGATGGACAGGGGTCCGTTCCGAGCAGTACTTC. V is TRBV20-1 and J is TRBJ2-7, with 9 bases lining up with TRBD1. The CDR3 length is 15 residues. Trimming at V came to 1 base and at J to 6 bases, leaving 10 bases not matched to a gene. Germline assignment: CDR1 DFQATT and CDR2 SNEGSKA (reference sequence).